Given below is one T cell receptor (beta chain) in context. At the DNA level, this CDR3 is encoded by other sequences in the same sample as well. The data were produced by immunoSEQ multiplex PCR, yet TCRdb's version contains in-frame clones alone and is incomplete. The sample records over 90,000 clones, roughly 92% being singletons. This specimen belongs to a study of T cell changes during pregnancy in multiple sclerosis. V gave up 3 bases and J gave up 6 bases, with 6 bases separating them. The CDR3 totals 11 residues. Germline CDR1 and CDR2: MNHNS and SASEGT. This specimen was peripheral blood, taken after pregnancy. The receptor comes from a female donor with multiple sclerosis, enrolled in a pregnancy study. J is TRBJ2-7 and V is TRBV6-1; D unresolved. In nucleotides, the CDR3 is TGTGCCAGCAGTGATCTCGGCGAGCAGTACTTC. Translating it yields CASSDLGEQYF.